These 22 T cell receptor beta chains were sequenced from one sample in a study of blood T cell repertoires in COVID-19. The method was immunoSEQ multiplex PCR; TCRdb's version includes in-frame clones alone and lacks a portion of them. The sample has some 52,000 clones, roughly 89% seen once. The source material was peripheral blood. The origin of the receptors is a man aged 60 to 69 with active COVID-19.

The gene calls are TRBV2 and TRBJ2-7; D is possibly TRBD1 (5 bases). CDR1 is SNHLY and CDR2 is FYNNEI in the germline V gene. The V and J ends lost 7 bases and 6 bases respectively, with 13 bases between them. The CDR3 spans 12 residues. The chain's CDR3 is CASTAVRGEQYF. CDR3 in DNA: TGTGCCAGCACCGCAGTAAGGGGCGAGCAGTACTTC. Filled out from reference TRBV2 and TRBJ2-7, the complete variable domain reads EPEVTQTPSHQVTQMGQEVILRCVPISNHLYFYWYRQILGQKVEFLVSFYNNEISEKSEIFDDQFSVERPDGSNFTLKIRSTKLEDSAMYFCASTAVRGEQYFGPGTRLTVT.

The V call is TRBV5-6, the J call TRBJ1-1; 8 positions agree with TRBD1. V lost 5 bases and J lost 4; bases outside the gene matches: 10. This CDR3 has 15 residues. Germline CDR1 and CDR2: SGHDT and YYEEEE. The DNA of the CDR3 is TGTGCCAGCAGATCTTATCAGGGGGCGCGCACTGAAGCTTTCTTT. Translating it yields CASRSYQGARTEAFF.

For the CDR3, the DNA is TGTGCCAGTAGTATCAAGCAGGGCTATGGCTACACCTTC. Translated: CASSIKQGYGYTF. The chain employs TRBV19 and TRBJ1-2; tentative D call: TRBD1 (5 bases). Germline V gives CDR1 LNHDA, CDR2 SQIVND (reference sequence). V gave up 3 bases and J gave up 4 bases, with 9 bases separating them. This CDR3 spans 13 amino acids.

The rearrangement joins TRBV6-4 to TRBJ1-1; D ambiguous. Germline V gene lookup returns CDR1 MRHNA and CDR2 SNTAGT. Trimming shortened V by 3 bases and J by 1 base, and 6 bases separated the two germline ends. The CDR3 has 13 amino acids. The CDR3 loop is CASSERQNTEAFF. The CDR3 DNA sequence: TGTGCCAGCAGTGAACGACAGAACACTGAAGCTTTCTTT.

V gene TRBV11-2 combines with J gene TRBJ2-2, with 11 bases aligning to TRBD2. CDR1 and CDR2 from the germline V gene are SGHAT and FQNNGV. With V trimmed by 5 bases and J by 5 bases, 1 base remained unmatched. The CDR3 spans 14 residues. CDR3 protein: CASSPSGRTGELFF. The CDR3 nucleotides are TGTGCCAGCAGCCCTAGCGGGAGGACCGGGGAGCTGTTTTTT.

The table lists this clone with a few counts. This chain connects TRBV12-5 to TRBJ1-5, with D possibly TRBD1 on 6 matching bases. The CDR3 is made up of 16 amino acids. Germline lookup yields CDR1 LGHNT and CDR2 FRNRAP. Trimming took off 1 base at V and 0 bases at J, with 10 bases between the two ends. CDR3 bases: TGTGCTAGTGGTTTGGGGACAGCCTCTAGCAATCAGCCCCAGCATTTT. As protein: CASGLGTASSNQPQHF.

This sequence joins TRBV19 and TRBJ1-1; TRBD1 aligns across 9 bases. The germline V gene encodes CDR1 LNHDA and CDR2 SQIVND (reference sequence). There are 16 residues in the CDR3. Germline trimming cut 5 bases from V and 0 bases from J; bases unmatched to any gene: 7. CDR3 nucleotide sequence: TGTGCCAGTAGTGGACAGGGGAGGCTGGTGAACACTGAAGCTTTCTTT. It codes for CASSGQGRLVNTEAFF.

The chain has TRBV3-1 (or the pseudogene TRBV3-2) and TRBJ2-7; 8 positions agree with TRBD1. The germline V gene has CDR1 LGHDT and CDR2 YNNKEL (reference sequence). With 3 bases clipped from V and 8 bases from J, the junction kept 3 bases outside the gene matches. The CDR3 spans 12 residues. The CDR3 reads CASSQDRVQQYF. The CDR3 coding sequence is TGTGCCAGCAGCCAGGACAGGGTGCAGCAGTACTTC.

The CDR3 reads CASSLDSSSYEQYF. CDR3 nucleotide sequence: TGTGCCAGCAGTTTGGACAGTAGCTCCTACGAGCAGTACTTC. The chain has TRBV2 and TRBJ2-7; a possible D gene is TRBD1 (6 bases). From germline, CDR1 is SNHLY and CDR2 FYNNEI. This CDR3 is built from 14 residues. Trimming left V 5 bases short and J 0 bases short, with 11 bases between.

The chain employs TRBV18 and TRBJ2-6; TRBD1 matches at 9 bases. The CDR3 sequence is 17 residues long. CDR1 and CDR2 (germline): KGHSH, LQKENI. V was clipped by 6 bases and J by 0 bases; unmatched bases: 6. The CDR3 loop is CASSPGTGSSGANVLTF. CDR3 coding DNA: TGTGCCAGCTCGCCCGGGACAGGGAGCTCTGGGGCCAACGTCCTGACTTTC.

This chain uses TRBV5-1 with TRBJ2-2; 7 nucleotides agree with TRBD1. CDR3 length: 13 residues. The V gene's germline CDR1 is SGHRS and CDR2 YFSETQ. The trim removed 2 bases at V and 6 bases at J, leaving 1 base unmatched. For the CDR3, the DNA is TGCGCCAGCAGCTTTACAGGGGCCGGGGAGCTGTTTTTT. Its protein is CASSFTGAGELFF.

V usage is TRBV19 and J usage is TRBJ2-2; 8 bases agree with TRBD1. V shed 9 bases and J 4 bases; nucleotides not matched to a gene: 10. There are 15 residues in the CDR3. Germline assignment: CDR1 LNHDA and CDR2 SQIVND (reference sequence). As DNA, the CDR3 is TGTGCCAGCCTCGACAGGGGTTATGGCACCGGGGAGCTGTTTTTT. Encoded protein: CASLDRGYGTGELFF.

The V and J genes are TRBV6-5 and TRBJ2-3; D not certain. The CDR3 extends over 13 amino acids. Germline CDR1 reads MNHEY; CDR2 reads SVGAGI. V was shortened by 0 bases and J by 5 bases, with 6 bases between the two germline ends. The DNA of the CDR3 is TGTGCCAGCAGTTACTCGTTGAGAGATACGCAGTATTTT. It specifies CASSYSLRDTQYF.

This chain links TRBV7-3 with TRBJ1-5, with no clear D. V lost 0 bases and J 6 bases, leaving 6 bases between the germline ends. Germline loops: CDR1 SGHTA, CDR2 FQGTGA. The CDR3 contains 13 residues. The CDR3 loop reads CASSLTFSQPQHF. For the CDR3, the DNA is TGTGCCAGCAGCTTAACATTCAGTCAGCCCCAGCATTTT.

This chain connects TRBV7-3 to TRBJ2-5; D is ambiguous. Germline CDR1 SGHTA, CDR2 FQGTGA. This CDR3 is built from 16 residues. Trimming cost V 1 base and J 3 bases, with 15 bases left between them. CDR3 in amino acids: CASSLNGGSLKETQYF. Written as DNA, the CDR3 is TGTGCCAGCAGCTTAAACGGTGGTAGCCTTAAAGAGACCCAGTACTTC.

The CDR3 sequence: CASSFGTLTDTQYF. Written as DNA, the CDR3 is TGTGCCAGCAGCTTCGGGACTCTCACAGATACGCAGTATTTT. The gene calls are TRBV7-9 and TRBJ2-3; a weak D match, TRBD2 (6 bases). The CDR3 length is 14 residues. Germline-derived CDR1 and CDR2 are SEHNR and FQNEAQ (reference sequence). V lost 3 bases and J 2 bases, leaving 9 bases between the germline ends.

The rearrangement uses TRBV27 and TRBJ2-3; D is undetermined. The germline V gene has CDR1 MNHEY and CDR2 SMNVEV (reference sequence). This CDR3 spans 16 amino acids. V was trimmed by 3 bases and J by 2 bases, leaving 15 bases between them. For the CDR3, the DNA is TGTGCCAGCAGTTTGAAAGGTATTAGCACCACAGATACGCAGTATTTT. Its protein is CASSLKGISTTDTQYF.

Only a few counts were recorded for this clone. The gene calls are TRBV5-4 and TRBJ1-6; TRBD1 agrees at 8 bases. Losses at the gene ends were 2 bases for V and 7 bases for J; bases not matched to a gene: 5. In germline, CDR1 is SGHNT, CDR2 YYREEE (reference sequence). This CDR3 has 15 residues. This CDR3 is CASSLSRGRNSPLHF. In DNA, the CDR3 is TGTGCCAGCAGCTTAAGCAGGGGGCGGAATTCACCCCTCCACTTT. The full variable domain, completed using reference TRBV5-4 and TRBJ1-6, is ETGVTQSPTHLIKTRGQQVTLRCSSQSGHNTVSWYQQALGQGPQFIFQYYREEENGRGNFPPRFSGLQFPNYSSELNVNALELDDSALYLCASSLSRGRNSPLHFGNGTRLTVT.

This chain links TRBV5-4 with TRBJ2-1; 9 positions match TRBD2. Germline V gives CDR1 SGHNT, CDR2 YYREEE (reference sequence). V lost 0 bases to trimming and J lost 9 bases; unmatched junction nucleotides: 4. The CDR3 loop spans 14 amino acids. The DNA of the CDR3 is TGTGCCAGCAGCTTGGCTTTAGCGGGAGCTGAGCAGTTCTTC. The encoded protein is CASSLALAGAEQFF.

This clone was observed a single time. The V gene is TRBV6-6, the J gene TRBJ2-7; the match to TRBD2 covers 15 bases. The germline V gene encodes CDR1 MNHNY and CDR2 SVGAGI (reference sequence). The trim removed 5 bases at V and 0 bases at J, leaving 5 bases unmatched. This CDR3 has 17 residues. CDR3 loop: CASSPGLAGGGSYEQYF. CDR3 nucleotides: TGTGCCAGCAGTCCGGGACTAGCGGGAGGTGGCTCCTACGAGCAGTACTTC.

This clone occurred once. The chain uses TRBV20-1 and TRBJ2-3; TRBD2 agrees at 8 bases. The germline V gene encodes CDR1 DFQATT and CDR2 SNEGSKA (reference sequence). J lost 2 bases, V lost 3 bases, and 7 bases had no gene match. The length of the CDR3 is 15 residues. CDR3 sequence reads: CSASGAGGYTDTQYF. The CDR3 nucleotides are TGCAGTGCTAGTGGGGCGGGGGGATACACAGATACGCAGTATTTT.

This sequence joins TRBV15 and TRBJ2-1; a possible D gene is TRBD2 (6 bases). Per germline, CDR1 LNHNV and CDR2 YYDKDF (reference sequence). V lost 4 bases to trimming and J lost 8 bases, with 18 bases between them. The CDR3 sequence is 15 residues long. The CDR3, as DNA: TGTGCCACCAGCAAGCTAGCGTTCGAGGACCATGAGCAGTTCTTC. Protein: CATSKLAFEDHEQFF. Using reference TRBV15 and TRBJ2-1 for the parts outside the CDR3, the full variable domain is DAMVIQNPRYQVTQFGKPVTLSCSQTLNHNVMYWYQQKSSQAPKLLFHYYDKDFNNEADTPDNFQSRRPNTSFCFLDIRSPGLGDTAMYLCATSKLAFEDHEQFFGPGTRLTVL.